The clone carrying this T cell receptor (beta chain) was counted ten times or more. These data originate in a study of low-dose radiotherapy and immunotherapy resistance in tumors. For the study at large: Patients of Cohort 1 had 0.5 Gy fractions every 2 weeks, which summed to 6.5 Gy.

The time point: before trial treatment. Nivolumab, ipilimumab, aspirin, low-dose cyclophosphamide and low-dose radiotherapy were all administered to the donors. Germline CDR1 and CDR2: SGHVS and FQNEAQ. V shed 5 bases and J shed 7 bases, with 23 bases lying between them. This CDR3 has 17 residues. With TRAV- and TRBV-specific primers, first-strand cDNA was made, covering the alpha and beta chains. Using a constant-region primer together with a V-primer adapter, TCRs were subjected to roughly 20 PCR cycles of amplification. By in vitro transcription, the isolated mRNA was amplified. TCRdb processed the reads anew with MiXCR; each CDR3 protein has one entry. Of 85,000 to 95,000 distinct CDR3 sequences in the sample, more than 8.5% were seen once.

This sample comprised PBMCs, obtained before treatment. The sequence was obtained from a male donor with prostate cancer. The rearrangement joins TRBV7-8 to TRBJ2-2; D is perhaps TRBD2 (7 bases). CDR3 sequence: CASSKYDRPGGIGELFF. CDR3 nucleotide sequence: TGTGCCAGCAGCAAATACGACAGGCCCGGGGGGATCGGGGAGCTGTTTTTT.